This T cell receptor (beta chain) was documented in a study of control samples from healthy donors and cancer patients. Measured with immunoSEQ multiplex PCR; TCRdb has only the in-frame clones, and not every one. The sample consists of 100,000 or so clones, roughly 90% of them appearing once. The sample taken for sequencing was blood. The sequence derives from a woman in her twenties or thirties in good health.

The CDR3 coding sequence is TGTGCCAGCAGCCAAGTATCGGACAGACTACAAGAGACCCAGTACTTC. Its protein product is CASSQVSDRLQETQYF. The chain is built from TRBV14 and TRBJ2-5, with D perhaps matching TRBD1 (6 bases). This CDR3 is 16 amino acids long. Germline V gene lookup returns CDR1 SGHDN and CDR2 FVKESK. V was clipped by 1 base and J by 2 bases, with 14 bases between them. Full variable domain (outside the CDR3, taken from reference TRBV14 and TRBJ2-5): EAGVTQFPSHSVIEKGQTVTLRCDPISGHDNLYWYRRVMGKEIKFLLHFVKESKQDESGMPNNRFLAERTGGTYSTLKVQPAELEDSGVYFCASSQVSDRLQETQYFGPGTRLLVL.